This T cell receptor beta chain came from a study of T cells after yellow fever vaccination. Overall study results and limits: Once the booster was given, most primary-vaccination clones reappeared, at 95% to 97% for CD4 and roughly 86% for CD8.

Germline V gene sequence: CDR1 SGHTA, CDR2 FQGNSA. The CDR3 consists of 13 residues. V lost 7 bases to trimming and J lost 8 bases, with 15 bases between them. Each CDR3 protein gets one entry after TCRdb re-called the 5' RACE reads with MiXCR. The repertoire includes around 600,000 distinct CDR3 sequences, 9% to 15% of them detected once, and under 15% sits in the top ten. This clonotype was counted ten times or more. Its target is unknown. This material consisted of PBMCs, taken on the day of the yellow fever booster vaccination. This chain joins TRBV7-2 and TRBJ2-1; D not resolved. This clonotype originated in a man aged 25-45 years who received the YFV17D yellow fever vaccine. CDR3 nucleotide sequence: TGTGCCAGCACCCCCTCTGCGGTGGATGAGCAGTTCTTC. Its protein product is CASTPSAVDEQFF.